These 28 T cell receptor beta chains originate from one sample sequenced in a study of shared clonotypes between healthy human individuals (dated by TCRdb to the early 2020s). The library relied on the immunoSEQ multiplex PCR assay. Here the immuneACCESS table is served through TCRdb, limited to in-frame sequences with V and J called. Missing clones are a known gap in these copies; in checked studies unresolved V genes cover under half, and the rest lacks a known reason. This sample holds some 2,500,000 clones; 93% were observed only once. Together, the top ten hold roughly 0.36% of the sample. The sequencing sample was made of naive CD4+ T cells from PBMCs. Read against the paper, the sample's cell subset or site label means: CD45RA+ positively selected. These receptor sequences come from a man younger than 35 in good health. Some clones in this sample may be carry-over from other donors' samples.

This sequence joins TRBV10-3 and TRBJ1-1; 7 bases map to TRBD1. J gave up 0 bases and V 2 bases, and 24 bases lay outside the gene matches. This CDR3 has 22 residues. The germline gives CDR1 ENHRY, CDR2 SYGVKD. The CDR3 protein is CAISERQGKVERQGRMNTEAFF. DNA of the CDR3: TGTGCCATCAGTGAGCGGCAGGGGAAAGTGGAACGACAGGGTAGGATGAACACTGAAGCTTTCTTT.

This clone has a single count. The rearrangement joins TRBV5-4 to TRBJ2-2; 9 nucleotides match TRBD1. This CDR3 contains 14 residues. V shed 3 bases, J shed 13 bases, and the junction held 10 bases outside the gene matches. Germline lookup yields CDR1 SGHNT and CDR2 YYREEE (reference sequence). CDR3 region: CASSSQGARLGLFF. CDR3 coding DNA: TGTGCCAGCAGCTCACAGGGGGCGCGTTTGGGGCTGTTTTTT.

V gene TRBV6-5 combines with J gene TRBJ2-5; 7 bases fit TRBD2. The CDR3 runs to 13 residues. V shed 7 bases, J shed 4 bases, and the junction held 6 bases outside the gene matches. Germline values: CDR1 MNHEY, CDR2 SVGAGI. CDR3 nucleotide sequence: TGTGCCAGCAAGCGGGACCCGGTAGAGACCCAGTACTTC. Amino acids: CASKRDPVETQYF.

The rearrangement joins TRBV2 to TRBJ2-7; TRBD2 matches 8 bases. The CDR3 has 14 amino acids. The germline V gene encodes CDR1 SNHLY and CDR2 FYNNEI. Trimming removed 8 bases from V and 3 bases from J; junction bases left unmatched: 9. CDR3 in DNA: TGTGCCAGCGCCCCCGGGGGGGACCTCTACGAGCAGTACTTC. This encodes CASAPGGDLYEQYF.

Notes on this clone: A read error may account for a junction end that differs from germline. The chain is built from TRBV5-4 and TRBJ1-3, with D unclear. The CDR3 is made up of 17 amino acids. The V gene's germline CDR1 is SGHNT and CDR2 YYREEE (reference sequence). CDR3 sequence reads: CASSNSQERTSGNTMYF. The CDR3 DNA sequence: TGTGCCAGCAGCAATTCCCAGGAGAGGACCTCTGGAAACACCATGTATTTT.

The chain carries TRBV4-3 and TRBJ2-7, with 10 bases that match TRBD2. The junction had 5 bases not matched to a gene; V was cut back by 5 bases and J by 4 bases. The CDR3 consists of 14 residues. CDR1 is LGHNA, CDR2 YSLEER, per germline. The CDR3 DNA reads as TGCGCCAGCAGCACCCGAGCGGGAGGGTACGAGCAGTACTTC. Its protein is CASSTRAGGYEQYF.

Details on this clone: The sample carries other DNA sequences with the same CDR3. This rearrangement joins TRBV9 to TRBJ1-2; D not certain. The CDR3 has 13 residues. V was shortened by 0 bases and J by 4 bases, with 7 bases between the two germline ends. The V gene's germline CDR1 is SGDLS and CDR2 YYNGEE. CDR3 region: CASSVGGFYGYTF. The CDR3 region has the DNA TGTGCCAGCAGCGTAGGAGGATTCTATGGCTACACCTTC.

V and J are TRBV7-3 and TRBJ2-1; 16 positions match TRBD2. CDR1 is SGHTA and CDR2 is FQGTGA in the germline V gene. CDR3 length: 15 residues. With V trimmed by 2 bases and J by 9 bases, 1 base remained unmatched. The CDR3 DNA reads as TGTGCCAGCAGCTTAGGGACTAGCGGGAGGGGTGAGCAGTTCTTC. Protein: CASSLGTSGRGEQFF.

With regard to this clone: At the DNA level, this CDR3 is encoded by other sequences in the same sample as well. The chain joins TRBV28 to TRBJ1-2; D gene unclear. V lost 5 bases, J lost 12 bases, and 10 bases lay in between. This CDR3 region has 10 residues. The germline CDR1 and CDR2 sequences are MDHEN and SYDVKM. Written as DNA, the CDR3 is TGTGCCAGCAGTCGCCGGACGCACACCTTC. Translated: CASSRRTHTF.

The chain joins TRBV7-2 to TRBJ2-3; tentatively, D is TRBD1 or TRBD2 (5 bases each). Germline values: CDR1 SGHTA, CDR2 FQGNSA. The CDR3 extends over 15 amino acids. V dropped 0 bases and J dropped 6 bases, with 13 bases sitting between them. The CDR3 DNA follows: TGTGCCAGCAGCTTAGCGAGGGCAGGGACGGATACGCAGTATTTT. The encoded protein is CASSLARAGTDTQYF.

The chain uses TRBV14 and TRBJ2-1, with D maybe TRBD2 (5 bases). Trimming took 1 base from V and 4 from J, leaving 14 bases between them. The CDR3 length is 16 residues. CDR1 is SGHDN, CDR2 FVKESK, per germline. The CDR3 protein is CASSQVRSTGYNEQFF. CDR3 nucleotides: TGTGCCAGCAGCCAAGTCCGGTCTACGGGGTACAATGAGCAGTTCTTC.

As to this clone: The same CDR3 can be traced to other DNA sequences in this sample. The rearrangement joins TRBV5-1 to TRBJ2-3; 8 nucleotides agree with TRBD2. The CDR3 length is 15 residues. Germline V gene data show CDR1 as SGHRS and CDR2 as YFSETQ. The trim removed 2 bases at V and 2 bases at J, leaving 4 bases unmatched. DNA of the CDR3: TGCGCCAGCAGCTTTGTAGCGGGAACCACAGATACGCAGTATTTT. Its protein product is CASSFVAGTTDTQYF.

This chain joins TRBV28 and TRBJ1-2; D unclear. The CDR3 covers 14 residues. V was shortened by 2 bases and J by 5 bases, with 12 bases between the two germline ends. Germline values: CDR1 MDHEN, CDR2 SYDVKM. CDR3 coding DNA: TGTGCCAGCAGTTTACTGAAGGCCGCTTATGGCTACACCTTC. It specifies CASSLLKAAYGYTF.

The J gene is TRBJ2-3, the V gene TRBV5-1; a possible D gene is TRBD1 (5 bases). V was cut by 4 bases and J by 4 bases, with 13 bases left in between. This CDR3 spans 14 amino acids. Germline CDR1 reads SGHRS; CDR2 reads YFSETQ. The CDR3 coding sequence is TGCGCCAGCAGCCCGGATAGGGGTGCAGATACGCAGTATTTT. Protein sequence: CASSPDRGADTQYF.

This chain uses TRBV5-1 with TRBJ2-1; D is ambiguous. Trimming left V 0 bases short and J 0 bases short, with 31 bases between. Germline V gives CDR1 SGHRS, CDR2 YFSETQ. This CDR3 is built from 23 residues. In DNA form, the CDR3 reads TGCGCCAGCAGCTTGGAGATCGGCTCGGGCAGCAACCAACCCAGGAGCTCCTACAATGAGCAGTTCTTC. Its translation is CASSLEIGSGSNQPRSSYNEQFF.

This clone was counted once. The chain uses TRBV27 and TRBJ2-7; no definite D call. CDR3 size: 13 residues. Germline CDR1 and CDR2: MNHEY and SMNVEV (reference sequence). With 7 bases removed from V and 4 bases from J, the gap between germline ends came to 14 bases. The chain's CDR3 is CASMSSAGYEQYF. CDR3 nucleotides: TGTGCCAGCATGTCGTCGGCAGGTTACGAGCAGTACTTC.

This clone was seen just once. V usage is TRBV6-6 and J usage is TRBJ1-3; 7 bases align to TRBD1. CDR1 is MNHNY and CDR2 is SVGAGI in the germline V gene (reference sequence). With 4 bases clipped from V and 4 bases from J, the junction kept 7 bases outside the gene matches. The CDR3 runs to 15 residues. The CDR3 loop is CASSSTTGYGNTIYF. The CDR3 region has the DNA TGTGCCAGCAGTTCCACGACAGGGTACGGAAACACCATATATTTT.

The rearrangement uses TRBV19 and TRBJ1-5; D remains unclear. The CDR3 has 16 amino acids. Germline V gives CDR1 LNHDA, CDR2 SQIVND (reference sequence). The V end lost 4 bases, the J end lost 0 bases, and 13 bases lay between the germline ends. The CDR3 DNA follows: TGTGCCAGTAGTACCCGACAACGGTATAGCAATCAGCCCCAGCATTTT. Translation gives CASSTRQRYSNQPQHF.

The V gene is TRBV30, the J gene TRBJ1-1; TRBD1 matches 9 bases. The CDR3 consists of 16 residues. Germline CDR1 and CDR2: GTSNPN and SVGIG (reference sequence). V shed 8 bases, J shed 1 base, and the junction held 14 bases outside the gene matches. CDR3 residues: CAGTGILSLTNTEAFF. The CDR3 region has the DNA TGTGCCGGGACAGGGATATTATCTCTTACGAACACTGAAGCTTTCTTT.

The rearrangement joins TRBV4-2 to TRBJ1-5; no clear D gene. Germline CDR1 is LGHNA and CDR2 is YNFKEQ. The CDR3 sequence is 16 residues long. Trimming cost V 0 bases and J 2 bases, with 11 bases left between them. The CDR3 loop reads CASSQEAARRNQPQHF. As DNA, the CDR3 is TGTGCCAGCAGCCAAGAGGCGGCTCGGCGCAATCAGCCCCAGCATTTT.

The chain employs TRBV29-1 and TRBJ1-2; D is perhaps TRBD1 (5 bases). Germline V gene data show CDR1 as SQVTM and CDR2 as ANQGSEA. CDR3 size: 13 residues. Trimming took off 3 bases at V and 6 bases at J, with 14 bases between the two ends. The DNA for the CDR3 is TGCAGCGTTGATACGCGGGAAGGGGATGGCTACACCTTC. Protein: CSVDTREGDGYTF.

V gene TRBV5-1 combines with J gene TRBJ2-7, with 10 bases that match TRBD2. This CDR3 region has 15 residues. CDR1 and CDR2 from the germline V gene are SGHRS and YFSETQ. With V trimmed by 3 bases and J by 3 bases, 6 bases remained unmatched. CDR3 sequence reads: CASSYGLADLYEQYF. For the CDR3, the DNA is TGCGCCAGCAGCTACGGACTAGCGGACCTCTACGAGCAGTACTTC.

This CDR3 is CASTPQVSSYNEQFF. As DNA, the CDR3 is TGTGCCAGCACCCCCCAGGTAAGCTCCTACAATGAGCAGTTCTTC. This chain connects TRBV9 to TRBJ2-1; the D is unclear. Trimming removed 6 bases at V and 0 bases at J, with 13 bases between. This CDR3 contains 15 residues. CDR1 and CDR2 (germline): SGDLS, YYNGEE.

This clone has only a few counts. V usage is TRBV30 and J usage is TRBJ1-2, with 9 bases aligning to TRBD1. V shed 1 base and J 8 bases; nucleotides not matched to a gene: 5. Looked up from germline, CDR1 is GTSNPN and CDR2 is SVGIG (reference sequence). The CDR3 loop spans 13 amino acids. The chain's CDR3 is CAWSAWTGEGYTF. In DNA form, the CDR3 reads TGTGCCTGGAGTGCATGGACAGGGGAGGGCTACACCTTC.

The chain employs TRBV18 and TRBJ2-7; unclear D gene. The V end lost 5 bases, the J end lost 3 bases, and 11 bases lay between the germline ends. The V gene's germline CDR1 is KGHSH and CDR2 LQKENI. The CDR3 totals 13 residues. The CDR3 region is CASSSGGSYEQYF. CDR3 in DNA: TGTGCCAGCTCATCGGGCGGAAGCTACGAGCAGTACTTC. Combining the CDR3 with reference TRBV18 and TRBJ2-7 gives the whole variable domain NAGVMQNPRHLVRRRGQEARLRCSPMKGHSHVYWYRQLPEEGLKFMVYLQKENIIDESGMPKERFSAEFPKEGPSILRIQQVVRGDSAAYFCASSSGGSYEQYFGPGTRLTVT.

This rearrangement joins TRBV2 to TRBJ2-7; TRBD1 matches 7 bases. V dropped 4 bases and J dropped 2; count of bases not matched to a gene: 11. Germline lookup yields CDR1 SNHLY and CDR2 FYNNEI. This CDR3 has 16 residues. The DNA of the CDR3 is TGTGCCAGCAGTGTGGGATCGGGACAGAGCACCTACGAGCAGTACTTC. As protein: CASSVGSGQSTYEQYF.

This clone was observed a few times. The gene calls are TRBV5-4 and TRBJ2-4; D not resolved. The CDR3 loop spans 14 amino acids. Germline V lookup: CDR1 SGHNT, CDR2 YYREEE (reference sequence). Trimming removed 0 bases at V and 0 bases at J, with 4 bases between. The CDR3 nucleotides are TGTGCCAGCAGCTTGGGGGCAGCCAAAAACATTCAGTACTTC. It encodes CASSLGAAKNIQYF.

In DNA form, the CDR3 reads TGTGCCAGCAGCGCTCAGGGGTTGGACACTGAAGCTTTCTTT. It encodes CASSAQGLDTEAFF. The chain couples TRBV7-2 to TRBJ1-1; D may be TRBD1 (6 bases). Trimming removed 5 bases from V and 3 bases from J, with 13 bases in between. CDR1 is SGHTA, CDR2 FQGNSA, per germline. This CDR3 has 14 residues.